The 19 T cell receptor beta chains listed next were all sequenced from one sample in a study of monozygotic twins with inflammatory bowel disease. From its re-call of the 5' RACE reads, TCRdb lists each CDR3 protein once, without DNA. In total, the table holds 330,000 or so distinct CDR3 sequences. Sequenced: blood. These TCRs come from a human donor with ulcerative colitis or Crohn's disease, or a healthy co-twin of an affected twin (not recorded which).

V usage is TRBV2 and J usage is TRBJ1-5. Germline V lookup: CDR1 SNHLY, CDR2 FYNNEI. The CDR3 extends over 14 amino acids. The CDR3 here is CASSAIERDQPQHF.

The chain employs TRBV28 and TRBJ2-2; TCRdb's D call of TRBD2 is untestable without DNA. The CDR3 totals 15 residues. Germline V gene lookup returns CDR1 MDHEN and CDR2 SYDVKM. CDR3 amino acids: CATYEGLHGSGELFF.

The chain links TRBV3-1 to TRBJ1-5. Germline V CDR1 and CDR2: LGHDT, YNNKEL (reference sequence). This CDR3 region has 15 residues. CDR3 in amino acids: CASSPVSGGGMPQHF.

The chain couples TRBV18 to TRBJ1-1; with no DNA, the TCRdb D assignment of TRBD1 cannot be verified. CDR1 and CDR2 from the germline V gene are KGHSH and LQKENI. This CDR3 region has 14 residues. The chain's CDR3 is CASSPETVYTEAFF.

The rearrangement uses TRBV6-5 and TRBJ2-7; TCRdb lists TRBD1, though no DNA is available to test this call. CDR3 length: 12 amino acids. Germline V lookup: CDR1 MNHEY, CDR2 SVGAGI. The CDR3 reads CASRTRGLEEYF.

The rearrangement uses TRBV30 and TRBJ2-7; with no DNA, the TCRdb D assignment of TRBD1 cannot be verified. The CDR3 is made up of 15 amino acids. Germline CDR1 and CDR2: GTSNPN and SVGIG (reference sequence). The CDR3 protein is CAWSLGQVSSYEQYF.

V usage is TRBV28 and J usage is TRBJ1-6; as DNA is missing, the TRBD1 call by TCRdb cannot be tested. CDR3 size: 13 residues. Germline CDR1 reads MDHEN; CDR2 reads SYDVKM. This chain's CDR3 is CASTPRGHLPLHF.

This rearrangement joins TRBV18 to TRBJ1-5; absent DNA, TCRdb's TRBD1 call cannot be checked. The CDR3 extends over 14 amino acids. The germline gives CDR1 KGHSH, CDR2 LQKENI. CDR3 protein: CASSPSGRGQPQHF.

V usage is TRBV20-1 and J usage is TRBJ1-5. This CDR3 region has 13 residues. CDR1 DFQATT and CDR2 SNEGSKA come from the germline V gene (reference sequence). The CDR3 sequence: CSARDPNNQPQHF.

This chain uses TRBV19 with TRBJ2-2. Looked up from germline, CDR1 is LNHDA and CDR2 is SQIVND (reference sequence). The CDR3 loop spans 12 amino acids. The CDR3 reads CASSIGSGELFF.

CDR3 amino acids: CASSLGAGLAVQETQYF. The rearrangement uses TRBV5-4 and TRBJ2-5; as DNA is missing, the TRBD2 call by TCRdb cannot be tested. This CDR3 has 17 residues. The germline V gene encodes CDR1 SGHNT and CDR2 YYREEE (reference sequence). The full variable domain, with the rest looked up from reference TRBV5-4 and TRBJ2-5, is ETGVTQSPTHLIKTRGQQVTLRCSSQSGHNTVSWYQQALGQGPQFIFQYYREEENGRGNFPPRFSGLQFPNYSSELNVNALELDDSALYLCASSLGAGLAVQETQYFGPGTRLLVL.

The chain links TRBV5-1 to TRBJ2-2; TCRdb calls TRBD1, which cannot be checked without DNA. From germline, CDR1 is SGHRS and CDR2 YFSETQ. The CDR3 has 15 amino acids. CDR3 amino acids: CASSLIRGDTGELFF. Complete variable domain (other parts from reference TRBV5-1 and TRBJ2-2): KAGVTQTPRYLIKTRGQQVTLSCSPISGHRSVSWYQQTPGQGLQFLFEYFSETQRNKGNFPGRFSGRQFSNSRSEMNVSTLELGDSALYLCASSLIRGDTGELFFGEGSRLTVL.

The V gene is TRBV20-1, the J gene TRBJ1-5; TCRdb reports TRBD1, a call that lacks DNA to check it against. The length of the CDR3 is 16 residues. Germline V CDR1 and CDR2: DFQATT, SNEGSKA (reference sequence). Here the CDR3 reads CSATGTLSPAGQPQHF.

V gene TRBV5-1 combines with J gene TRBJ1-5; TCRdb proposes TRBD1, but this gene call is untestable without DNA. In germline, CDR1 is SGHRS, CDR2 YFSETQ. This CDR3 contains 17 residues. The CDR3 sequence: CASSPGTGNIISQPQHF.

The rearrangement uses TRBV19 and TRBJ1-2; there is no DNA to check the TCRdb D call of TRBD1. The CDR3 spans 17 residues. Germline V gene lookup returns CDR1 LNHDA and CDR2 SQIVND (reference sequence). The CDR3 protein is CASSPVWDSPSRYGYTF.

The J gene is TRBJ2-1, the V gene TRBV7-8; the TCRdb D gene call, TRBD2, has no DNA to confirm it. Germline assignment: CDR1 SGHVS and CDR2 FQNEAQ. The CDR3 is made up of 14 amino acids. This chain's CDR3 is CASSFFAGSGEQFF.

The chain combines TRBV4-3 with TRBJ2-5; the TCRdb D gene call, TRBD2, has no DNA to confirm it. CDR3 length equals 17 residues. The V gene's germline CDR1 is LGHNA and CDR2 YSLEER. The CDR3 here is CASSSTGTGTSGETQYF.

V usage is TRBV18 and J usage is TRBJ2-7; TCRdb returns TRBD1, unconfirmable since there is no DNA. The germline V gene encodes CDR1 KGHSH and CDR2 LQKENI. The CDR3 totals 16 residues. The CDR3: CASSPTGTGGLNEQYF. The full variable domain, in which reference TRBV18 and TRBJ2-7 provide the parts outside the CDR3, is NAGVMQNPRHLVRRRGQEARLRCSPMKGHSHVYWYRQLPEEGLKFMVYLQKENIIDESGMPKERFSAEFPKEGPSILRIQQVVRGDSAAYFCASSPTGTGGLNEQYFGPGTRLTVT.

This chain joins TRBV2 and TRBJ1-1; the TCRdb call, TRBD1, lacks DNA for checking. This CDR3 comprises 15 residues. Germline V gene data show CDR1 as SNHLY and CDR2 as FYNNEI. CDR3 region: CASSPISGKTAEAFF.